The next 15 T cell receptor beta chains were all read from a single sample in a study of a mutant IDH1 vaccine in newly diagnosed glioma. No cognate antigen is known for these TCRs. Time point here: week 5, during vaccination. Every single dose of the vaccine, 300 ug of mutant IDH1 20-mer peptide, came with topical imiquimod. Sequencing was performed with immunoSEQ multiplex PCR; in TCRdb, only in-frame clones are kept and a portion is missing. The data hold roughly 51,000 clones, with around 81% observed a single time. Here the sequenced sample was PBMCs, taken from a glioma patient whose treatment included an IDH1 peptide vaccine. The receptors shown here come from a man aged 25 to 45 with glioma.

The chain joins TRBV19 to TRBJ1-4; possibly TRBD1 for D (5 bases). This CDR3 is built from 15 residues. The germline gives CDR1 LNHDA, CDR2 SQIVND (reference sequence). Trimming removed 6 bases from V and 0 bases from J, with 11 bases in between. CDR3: CASRNRKTTNEKLFF. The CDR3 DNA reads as TGTGCCAGTAGGAACAGGAAAACAACTAATGAAAAACTGTTTTTT.

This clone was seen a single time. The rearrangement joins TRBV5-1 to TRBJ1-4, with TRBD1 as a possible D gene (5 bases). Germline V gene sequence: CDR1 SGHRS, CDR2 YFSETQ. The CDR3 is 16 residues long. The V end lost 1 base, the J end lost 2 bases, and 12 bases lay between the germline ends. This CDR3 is CASSLLPGLTNEKLFF. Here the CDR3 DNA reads TGCGCCAGCAGCTTGCTGCCGGGACTGACTAATGAAAAACTGTTTTTT.

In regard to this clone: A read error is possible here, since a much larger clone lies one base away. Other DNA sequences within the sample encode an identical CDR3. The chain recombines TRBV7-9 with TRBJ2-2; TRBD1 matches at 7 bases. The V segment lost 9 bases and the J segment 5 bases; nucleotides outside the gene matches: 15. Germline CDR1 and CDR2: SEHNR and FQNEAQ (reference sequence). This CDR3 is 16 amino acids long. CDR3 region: CARGVTGRRGTGELFF. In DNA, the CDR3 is TGTGCCAGGGGGGTGACAGGGCGGCGAGGGACCGGGGAGCTGTTTTTT.

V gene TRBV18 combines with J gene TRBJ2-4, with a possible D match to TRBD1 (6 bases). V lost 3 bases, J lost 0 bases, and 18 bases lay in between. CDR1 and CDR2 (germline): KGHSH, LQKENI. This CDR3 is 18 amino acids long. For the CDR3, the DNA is TGTGCCAGCTCACCCGGACAGAGTAAATCCCTAGCCAAAAACATTCAGTACTTC. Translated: CASSPGQSKSLAKNIQYF.

The CDR3 is CASRMRGQMYGYTF. The DNA for the CDR3 is TGTGCCAGCCGGATGCGAGGACAGATGTATGGCTACACCTTC. The genes are TRBV6-1 and TRBJ1-2; D may be TRBD1 (6 bases). V was pared by 8 bases and J by 5 bases, with 18 bases between. The germline CDR1 and CDR2 sequences are MNHNS and SASEGT. The CDR3 extends over 14 amino acids.

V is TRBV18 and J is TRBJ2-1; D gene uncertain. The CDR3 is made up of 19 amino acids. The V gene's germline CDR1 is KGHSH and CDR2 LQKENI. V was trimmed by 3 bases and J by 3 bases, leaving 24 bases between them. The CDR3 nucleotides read TGTGCCAGCTCACCGCCCCCAGAAGAGGTCGAGAGGTTCTACAATGAGCAGTTCTTC. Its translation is CASSPPPEEVERFYNEQFF.

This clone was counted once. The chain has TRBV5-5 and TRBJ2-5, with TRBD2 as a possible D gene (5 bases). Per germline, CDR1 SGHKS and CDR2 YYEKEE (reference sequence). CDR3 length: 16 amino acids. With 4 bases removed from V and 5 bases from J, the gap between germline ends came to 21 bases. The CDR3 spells CASSPVRGSKRETQYF. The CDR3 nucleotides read TGTGCCAGCAGCCCCGTCCGGGGTAGTAAGAGGGAGACCCAGTACTTC.

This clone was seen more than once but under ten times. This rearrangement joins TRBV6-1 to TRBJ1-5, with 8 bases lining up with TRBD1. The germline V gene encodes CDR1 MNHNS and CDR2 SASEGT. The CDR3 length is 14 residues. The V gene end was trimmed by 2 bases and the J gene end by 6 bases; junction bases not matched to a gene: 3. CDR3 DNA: TGTGCCAGCAGTGAACAGGGGGCGGTTCAGCCCCAGCATTTT. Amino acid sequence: CASSEQGAVQPQHF.

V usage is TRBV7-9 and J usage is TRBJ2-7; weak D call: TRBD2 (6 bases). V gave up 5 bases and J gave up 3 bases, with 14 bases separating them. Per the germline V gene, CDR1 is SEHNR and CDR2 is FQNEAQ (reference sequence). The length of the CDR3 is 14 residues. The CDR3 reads CASSPRDPVYEQYF. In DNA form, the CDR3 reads TGTGCCAGCAGCCCGCGGGACCCCGTCTACGAGCAGTACTTC.

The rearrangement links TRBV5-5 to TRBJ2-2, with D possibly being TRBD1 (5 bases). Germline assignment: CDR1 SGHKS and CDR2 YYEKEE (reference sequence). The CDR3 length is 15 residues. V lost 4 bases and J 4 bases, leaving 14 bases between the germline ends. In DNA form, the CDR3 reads TGTGCCAGCAGCAGGGGTCCCTTCTCCACCGGGGAGCTGTTTTTT. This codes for CASSRGPFSTGELFF.

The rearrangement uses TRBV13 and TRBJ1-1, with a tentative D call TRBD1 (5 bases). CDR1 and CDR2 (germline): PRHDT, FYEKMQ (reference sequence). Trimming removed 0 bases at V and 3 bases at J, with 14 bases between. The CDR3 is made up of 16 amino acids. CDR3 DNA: TGTGCCAGCAGCTTAGGCGGGGGACTGGAGGACACTGAAGCTTTCTTT. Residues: CASSLGGGLEDTEAFF.

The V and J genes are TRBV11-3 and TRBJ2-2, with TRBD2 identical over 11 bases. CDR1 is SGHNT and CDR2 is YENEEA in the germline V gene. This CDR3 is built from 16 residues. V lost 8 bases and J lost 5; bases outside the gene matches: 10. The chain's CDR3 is CASGWELAGETGELFF. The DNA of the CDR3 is TGTGCCAGCGGGTGGGAACTAGCGGGGGAAACCGGGGAGCTGTTTTTT.

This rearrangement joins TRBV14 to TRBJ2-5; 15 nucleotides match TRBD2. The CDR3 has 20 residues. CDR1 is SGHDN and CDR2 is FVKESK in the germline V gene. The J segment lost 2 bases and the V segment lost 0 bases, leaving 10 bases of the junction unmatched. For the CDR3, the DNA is TGTGCCAGCAGCCAAGATCACCCGGGACTAGCGGGGGGTCAACAAGAGACCCAGTACTTC. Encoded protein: CASSQDHPGLAGGQQETQYF.

The CDR3 sequence: CASSPRTGDGYTF. CDR3 in DNA: TGTGCCAGTAGTCCCCGGACAGGGGATGGCTACACCTTC. The chain is built from TRBV19 and TRBJ1-2; 9 positions match TRBD1. This CDR3 is built from 13 residues. J gave up 6 bases and V 5 bases, and 4 bases lay outside the gene matches. Germline V gives CDR1 LNHDA, CDR2 SQIVND (reference sequence).

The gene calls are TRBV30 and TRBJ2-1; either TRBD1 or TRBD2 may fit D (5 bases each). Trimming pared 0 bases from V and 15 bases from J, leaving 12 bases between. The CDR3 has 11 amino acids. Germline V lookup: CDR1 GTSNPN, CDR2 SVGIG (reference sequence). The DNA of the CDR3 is TGTGCCTGGAGTGTTTTTTCGGGGCCGTTCTTC. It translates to CAWSVFSGPFF.